These 17 T cell receptor beta chains share one sample of origin, sequenced in a study of blood T cells in healthy people across ages. The second PCR ran roughly 6 to 11 cycles with a sample-barcoded 5' primer and J-beta primers. TCRdb analysed the 5' RACE reads with MiXCR anew, one entry per CDR3 protein. In the table there are approximately 1.5 million distinct CDR3 sequences, roughly 43% of which are singletons. The sequencing input was blood. These receptors were collected from a woman under 30 in good health.

This clonotype occurred a few times. The chain uses TRBV20-1 and TRBJ2-1, with TRBD2 identical over 7 bases. Germline CDR1 and CDR2: DFQATT and SNEGSKA (reference sequence). This CDR3 has 13 residues. With 0 bases clipped from V and 6 bases from J, the junction kept 2 bases outside the gene matches. CDR3 sequence reads: CSARDPGGNEQFF. In nucleotides, the CDR3 is TGCAGTGCTAGAGATCCGGGGGGCAATGAGCAGTTCTTC.

The chain uses TRBV27 and TRBJ2-3; possible D gene TRBD1, 5 bases. This CDR3 comprises 15 residues. Trimming stripped 7 bases from V and 6 bases from J, with 20 bases between. Germline CDR1 and CDR2: MNHEY and SMNVEV (reference sequence). In DNA form, the CDR3 reads TGTGCCAGCATCCCCCCCGTAGGGGCAGGGGATACGCAGTATTTT. Translation gives CASIPPVGAGDTQYF.

The chain combines TRBV2 with TRBJ1-4, with a tentative D call TRBD1 (5 bases). Germline values: CDR1 SNHLY, CDR2 FYNNEI. V lost 1 base, J lost 6 bases, and 12 bases lay in between. This CDR3 region has 15 residues. The CDR3 DNA reads TGTGCCAGCAGTGAAGTTGGGGGATTAGATGAAAAACTGTTTTTT. It encodes CASSEVGGLDEKLFF.

This chain links TRBV29-1 with TRBJ2-4, with a tentative D call TRBD1 (5 bases). The DNA end lines up better with TRBJ2-5; the J call may be wrong. The CDR3 runs 16 residues. Germline CDR1 SQVTM, CDR2 ANQGSEA. The CDR3 loop reads CSVGPTDTYLLETQYF. DNA of the CDR3: TGCAGCGTTGGGCCGACGGACACATACCTTCTAGAGACCCAGTACTTC.

The CDR3 loop reads CSARLITTDTQYF. The CDR3 nucleotides are TGCAGTGCTAGACTTATAACCACAGATACGCAGTATTTT. V usage is TRBV20-1 and J usage is TRBJ2-3; D not certain. CDR3 length: 13 amino acids. From germline, CDR1 is DFQATT and CDR2 SNEGSKA (reference sequence). The germline V and J ends were trimmed by 2 bases and 2 bases, with 8 bases remaining between them.

In its sample, this clonotype was seen a few times. V gene TRBV20-1 combines with J gene TRBJ2-2; 8 bases fit TRBD2. The ends lost 7 bases at V and 7 bases at J; junction bases unmatched: 5. Germline CDR1 reads DFQATT; CDR2 reads SNEGSKA (reference sequence). The CDR3 covers 12 residues. For the CDR3, the DNA is TGCAGTGTTAAGCGGGGGATCGGGGAGCTGTTTTTT. Translating gives CSVKRGIGELFF.

This clonotype was observed a handful of times. CDR3 bases: TGTGCCAGCAGTCGAGCGGATTCAGGCACAGATACGCAGTATTTT. The encoded protein is CASSRADSGTDTQYF. The V and J genes are TRBV28 and TRBJ2-3; TRBD2 is a possible D gene (5 bases). Between the trimmed V and J ends, which lost 5 bases and 1 base, there was a span of 13 bases. The CDR3 has 15 amino acids. The V gene's germline CDR1 is MDHEN and CDR2 SYDVKM.

This clonotype came up a few times. The chain combines TRBV20-1 with TRBJ1-2; 9 bases map to TRBD1. Germline V CDR1 and CDR2: DFQATT, SNEGSKA (reference sequence). This CDR3 region has 12 residues. With V trimmed by 7 bases and J by 8 bases, 8 bases remained unmatched. The CDR3 DNA is TGCAGTGTCCGGGACAGGGCATCCGGCTACACCTTC. This sequence encodes CSVRDRASGYTF.

This clonotype was found a few times. The chain joins TRBV6-5 to TRBJ1-5; D is undetermined. Germline V lookup: CDR1 MNHEY, CDR2 SVGAGI. Trimming pared 0 bases from V and 0 bases from J, leaving 12 bases between. This CDR3 has 17 amino acids. CDR3 in amino acids: CASSYSLPWVSNQPQHF. The CDR3 DNA sequence: TGTGCCAGCAGTTACTCGTTGCCTTGGGTTAGCAATCAGCCCCAGCATTTT.

V is TRBV7-2 and J is TRBJ2-1; D may be TRBD1 or TRBD2 (5 bases each). In germline, CDR1 is SGHTA, CDR2 FQGNSA. This CDR3 has 14 residues. Trimming shortened V by 3 bases and J by 7 bases, and 13 bases separated the two germline ends. CDR3 coding DNA: TGTGCCAGCAGCTTGGGACGGTTAAGGAATGAGCAGTTCTTC. This codes for CASSLGRLRNEQFF.

This chain connects TRBV6-5 to TRBJ2-1, with a weak D call TRBD2 (6 bases). Germline V gene sequence: CDR1 MNHEY, CDR2 SVGAGI. The CDR3 has 14 amino acids. With 2 bases removed from V and 5 bases from J, the gap between germline ends came to 10 bases. CDR3 protein: CASSYVGGNNEQFF. The CDR3 DNA sequence: TGTGCCAGCAGTTACGTGGGGGGAAACAATGAGCAGTTCTTC.

Ten or more counts support this clonotype. CDR3 nucleotide sequence: TGCAGCGTTGGAGAGGCGGGACTCCACTACAATGAGCAGTTCTTC. It yields the protein CSVGEAGLHYNEQFF. The V gene is TRBV29-1, the J gene TRBJ2-1; tentatively, D is TRBD2 (6 bases). The V end was cut by 4 bases, the J end by 3 bases, with 16 bases between. CDR1 and CDR2 from the germline V gene are SQVTM and ANQGSEA. The CDR3 sequence is 15 residues long.

The chain is built from TRBV29-1 and TRBJ2-3, with a weak D call TRBD1 (5 bases). Trimming took off 4 bases at V and 6 bases at J, with 17 bases between the two ends. CDR1 and CDR2 (germline): SQVTM, ANQGSEA. The CDR3 contains 14 residues. CDR3 protein: CSVGLGSGWDTQYF. The CDR3 DNA reads as TGCAGCGTTGGGTTGGGGTCAGGGTGGGATACGCAGTATTTT.

The chain carries TRBV10-3 and TRBJ1-2, with D unclear. The CDR3 length is 14 residues. Trimming shortened V by 6 bases and J by 4 bases, and 15 bases separated the two germline ends. Germline values: CDR1 ENHRY, CDR2 SYGVKD. CDR3 coding DNA: TGTGCCATCAGGGACGGGAACCCTGTCTATGGCTACACCTTC. It specifies CAIRDGNPVYGYTF.

The rearrangement uses TRBV27 and TRBJ2-4; no definite D call. The end of the DNA fits TRBJ2-7 better, so the J call may be wrong. This CDR3 is 14 amino acids long. Germline V gene data show CDR1 as MNHEY and CDR2 as SMNVEV (reference sequence). CDR3 DNA: TGTGCCAGCAGTTTTAAAGGAACGTACAACGAGCAGTACTTC. It encodes CASSFKGTYNEQYF.

The genes are TRBV5-1 and TRBJ1-2; D possibly corresponds to TRBD1 (5 bases). V dropped 0 bases and J dropped 4 bases, with 13 bases sitting between them. The germline V gene encodes CDR1 SGHRS and CDR2 YFSETQ. The CDR3 loop spans 15 amino acids. The CDR3 protein is CASSLVGEAVYGYTF. The CDR3, as DNA: TGCGCCAGCAGCTTGGTAGGGGAAGCGGTCTATGGCTACACCTTC.

This clonotype was picked up a small number of times. The CDR3 DNA is TGTGCCAGCAGCAACACCGCCTACGAGCAGTACTTC. Translating it yields CASSNTAYEQYF. The chain uses TRBV6-2 or TRBV6-3 and TRBJ2-7; no clear D gene. The CDR3 runs 12 residues. Germline loops: CDR1 MNHEY, CDR2 SVGEGT. Trimming stripped 6 bases from V and 2 bases from J, with 8 bases between.